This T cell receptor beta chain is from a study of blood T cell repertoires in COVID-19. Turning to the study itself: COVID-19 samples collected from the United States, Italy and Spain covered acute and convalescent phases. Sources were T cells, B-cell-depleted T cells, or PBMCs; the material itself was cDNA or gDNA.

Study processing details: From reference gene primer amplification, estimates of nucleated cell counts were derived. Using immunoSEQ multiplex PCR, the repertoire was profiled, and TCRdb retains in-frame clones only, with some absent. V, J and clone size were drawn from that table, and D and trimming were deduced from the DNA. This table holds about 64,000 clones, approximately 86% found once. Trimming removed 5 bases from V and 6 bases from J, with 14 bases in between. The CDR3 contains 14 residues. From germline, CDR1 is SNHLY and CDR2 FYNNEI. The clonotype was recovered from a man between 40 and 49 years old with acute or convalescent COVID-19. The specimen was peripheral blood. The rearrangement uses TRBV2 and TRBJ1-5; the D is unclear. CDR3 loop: CASSSLSGGQPQHF. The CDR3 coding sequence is TGTGCCAGCAGTAGTCTAAGTGGAGGTCAGCCCCAGCATTTT.